Following are 17 T cell receptor beta chains from one sample sequenced in a study of T cell repertoires in cytomegalovirus infection. TCRdb redid the calling of the reads with MiXCR, one entry per CDR3 protein. The profile shows just under 500,000 distinct CDR3 sequences, about 33% of them singletons. Their target antigens are unknown. This material consisted of cultured PBMCs, taken from culture after CMV antigen stimulation. The receptors were sampled from a human donor in good health (CMV status not recorded). Some clones in this sample may be carry-over from other donors' samples.

This clonotype was observed a few times. The rearrangement links TRBV6-6 to TRBJ1-6, with 8 bases lining up with TRBD1. The V and J ends lost 8 bases and 6 bases, in that order; junction bases with no gene match: 0. This CDR3 contains 12 residues. The V gene's germline CDR1 is MNHNY and CDR2 SVGAGI (reference sequence). CDR3: CASGQGNSPLHF. The CDR3 coding sequence is TGTGCCAGCGGACAGGGTAATTCACCCCTCCACTTT.

In this sample, this clonotype turned up many times. This chain links TRBV7-9 with TRBJ2-1; 9 nucleotides agree with TRBD2. The CDR3 covers 13 residues. V shed 5 bases, J shed 7 bases, and the junction held 3 bases outside the gene matches. Germline V gives CDR1 SEHNR, CDR2 FQNEAQ (reference sequence). The CDR3 coding sequence is TGTGCCAGCAGCCTCCTAGCGGGAAATGAGCAGTTCTTC. The encoded protein is CASSLLAGNEQFF.

V gene TRBV28 combines with J gene TRBJ2-7, with D perhaps matching TRBD2 (6 bases). Looked up from germline, CDR1 is MDHEN and CDR2 is SYDVKM. This CDR3 has 16 amino acids. Trimming left V 7 bases short and J 3 bases short, with 22 bases between. The CDR3 sequence: CASTAPGDPRGYEQYF. The CDR3 bases are TGTGCCAGCACCGCCCCGGGAGACCCTAGGGGCTACGAGCAGTACTTC.

This chain uses TRBV20-1 with TRBJ1-3; 7 nucleotides line up with TRBD1. The V gene end was trimmed by 0 bases and the J gene end by 2 bases; junction bases not matched to a gene: 7. CDR1 DFQATT and CDR2 SNEGSKA come from the germline V gene (reference sequence). The CDR3 extends over 16 amino acids. The CDR3 reads CSARDLTGNTGNTIYF. DNA of the CDR3: TGCAGTGCTAGAGACTTGACAGGGAATACTGGAAACACCATATATTTT.

The chain employs TRBV7-6 and TRBJ2-7; D is ambiguous. CDR1 and CDR2 from the germline V gene are SGHVS and FNYEAQ. This CDR3 contains 13 residues. V was cut by 1 base and J by 6 bases, with 10 bases left in between. CDR3 in DNA: TGTGCCAGCAGCTTAGTAGGGCAGCCCGAGCAGTACTTC. Residues: CASSLVGQPEQYF.

This clonotype occurred a few times. The chain is built from TRBV12-3 or TRBV12-4 and TRBJ2-2; 13 bases match TRBD2. This CDR3 has 16 amino acids. V shed 5 bases and J 6 bases; nucleotides not matched to a gene: 6. The CDR3 region is CASSPGLAGLAGELFF. In DNA form, the CDR3 reads TGTGCCAGCAGTCCGGGACTAGCGGGACTAGCCGGGGAGCTGTTTTTT.

The chain recombines TRBV12-5 with TRBJ2-1; D perhaps matches TRBD2 (6 bases). V was cut by 1 base and J by 0 bases, with 10 bases left in between. Looked up from germline, CDR1 is LGHNT and CDR2 is FRNRAP. There are 16 residues in the CDR3. Written as DNA, the CDR3 is TGTGCTAGTGGTTTGGGGACTAAAAGCTCCTACAATGAGCAGTTCTTC. Translating it yields CASGLGTKSSYNEQFF.

V is TRBV7-2 and J is TRBJ1-5, with TRBD1 matching over 7 bases. This CDR3 spans 12 amino acids. Germline V gene data show CDR1 as SGHTA and CDR2 as FQGNSA. V was clipped by 8 bases and J by 5 bases; unmatched bases: 3. This CDR3 is CASRTGDQPQHF. For the CDR3, the DNA is TGTGCCAGCCGTACAGGGGATCAGCCCCAGCATTTT.

This clonotype appeared many times. This chain joins TRBV7-2 and TRBJ2-7; 10 positions agree with TRBD2. The CDR3 has 15 residues. The ends lost 5 bases at V and 3 bases at J; junction bases unmatched: 7. Per the germline V gene, CDR1 is SGHTA and CDR2 is FQGNSA. The CDR3 DNA follows: TGTGCCAGCAGCGTTCTAGCGGGAGAACTCTACGAGCAGTACTTC. Translating it yields CASSVLAGELYEQYF.

There are a few counts of this clonotype. The rearrangement joins TRBV12-3 or TRBV12-4 to TRBJ2-1; TRBD2 matches at 11 bases. Trimming at V came to 1 base and at J to 8 bases, leaving 4 bases not matched to a gene. There are 15 residues in the CDR3. CDR3 in amino acids: CASSLGSGRGYEQFF. CDR3 in DNA: TGTGCCAGCAGTTTAGGTAGCGGGAGGGGTTATGAGCAGTTCTTC.

This clonotype appeared a few times. The J gene is TRBJ2-7, the V gene TRBV6-2 or TRBV6-3; perhaps D is TRBD1 or TRBD2 (5 bases each). The CDR3 spans 13 residues. The germline CDR1 and CDR2 sequences are MNHEY and SVGEGT. The V and J ends lost 5 bases and 9 bases respectively, with 17 bases between them. CDR3 region: CASSDTRDQGQYV. DNA of the CDR3: TGTGCCAGCAGTGATACCCGGGACCAGGGGCAGTACGTC.

The CDR3 loop reads CSARGLAGGEETQYF. CDR3 bases: TGCAGTGCTAGGGGACTAGCGGGAGGGGAAGAGACCCAGTACTTC. The V gene is TRBV20-1, the J gene TRBJ2-5; TRBD2 aligns across 16 bases. Trimming took 3 bases from V and 3 from J; bases not matched to a gene: 1. Germline CDR1 and CDR2: DFQATT and SNEGSKA (reference sequence). The CDR3 loop spans 15 amino acids.

On this clonotype: Lacking the conserved final phenylalanine or tryptophan, this CDR3 likely reflects a read error. It is unclear where the CDR3 begins or ends on the DNA, so no DNA is shown, and the CDR3 is as TCRdb lists it. The V call is TRBV7-8, the J call TRBJ2-7; the listed D gene, TRBD1, was not tested against the DNA. Including both end residues, the CDR3 is 13 amino acids long. Germline lookup yields CDR1 SGHVS and CDR2 FQNEAQ. This CDR3 is CASSFLGGGTAEI.

V usage is TRBV28 and J usage is TRBJ1-1, with TRBD1 matching 8 bases. The V and J ends lost 4 bases and 4 bases, in that order; junction bases with no gene match: 14. CDR3 length: 17 amino acids. Germline V CDR1 and CDR2: MDHEN, SYDVKM. This chain's CDR3 is CASSSSRDRTLGTEAFF. Written as DNA, the CDR3 is TGTGCCAGCAGTTCATCCAGGGACAGGACTCTTGGCACTGAAGCTTTCTTT.

The sample holds many counts of this clonotype. V and J are TRBV7-2 and TRBJ2-1, with 7 bases fitting TRBD2. Germline CDR1 SGHTA, CDR2 FQGNSA. Trimming cost V 5 bases and J 2 bases; bases outside gene matches: 6. This CDR3 has 15 residues. CDR3 sequence: CASSREAGAYNEQFF. In DNA form, the CDR3 reads TGTGCCAGCAGCCGCGAGGCGGGAGCCTACAATGAGCAGTTCTTC.

The chain combines TRBV15 with TRBJ2-7; 11 bases agree with TRBD2. J was trimmed by 7 bases and V by 0 bases; bases with no gene match: 8. The CDR3 is made up of 16 amino acids. Germline V gene data show CDR1 as LNHNV and CDR2 as YYDKDF (reference sequence). DNA for the CDR3: TGTGCCACCAGCAGAGATGCTCTAGCGGGAGGAGGTGAGCAGTACTTC. Translating gives CATSRDALAGGGEQYF.

The V call is TRBV5-1, the J call TRBJ1-1; TRBD1 agrees at 7 bases. Germline trimming cut 4 bases from V and 1 base from J; bases unmatched to any gene: 19. This CDR3 is built from 19 residues. Germline assignment: CDR1 SGHRS and CDR2 YFSETQ. CDR3 DNA: TGCGCCAGCAGCACCCGTACCTTGACAGGGACTAGTAGGAACACTGAAGCTTTCTTT. Translation gives CASSTRTLTGTSRNTEAFF.